The 17 T cell receptor beta chains presented below share a single source sample, sequenced in a study of tumor-infiltrating lymphocytes in primary liver carcinoma. Both RNA and DNA were isolated together from around 20-30 mg of bulk tissue that had not been sorted. Starting material of 450 to 550 ng total RNA yielded TCR beta cDNA via a constant-region primer. Researchers made the TCR beta libraries by running three nested multiplex PCR rounds with slightly modified ARM-PCR. With TRBV1-TRBV30 forward primers and a C-beta reverse primer, the first two PCR rounds were run for about 10 cycles each. TCRdb analysed the multiplex PCR reads with MiXCR anew, one entry per CDR3 protein. Among roughly 49,000 distinct CDR3 sequences listed, around 73% were seen once. Material: liver tumor tissue from sampling region 5. Documented subset: tumor region T5, tumor centre. These receptors all come from a man aged 35 to 55 with primary liver carcinoma and hepatitis B virus infection.

With respect to this clonotype: One junction end disagrees with the germline gene, perhaps due to a read error. This chain joins TRBV5-6 and TRBJ1-1, with TRBD1 matching 8 bases. The length of the CDR3 is 14 residues. CDR1 and CDR2 (germline): SGHDT, YYEEEE. The CDR3 coding sequence is TGTACCAGCAGCGCACGACAGGGGCGGACTGAAGCCTTCTTT. Protein product: CTSSARQGRTEAFF.

Regarding this clonotype: One junction end disagrees with the germline gene, perhaps due to a read error. The chain combines TRBV6-5 with TRBJ2-5; unclear D gene. The CDR3 runs to 17 residues. The V gene's germline CDR1 is MNHEY and CDR2 SVGAGI. DNA for the CDR3: TGTGCCAGCAGTTACTCGAGTAGTGGTGGGTCCCAAGAGATCCAGTATTTC. As protein: CASSYSSSGGSQEIQYF.

As to this clonotype: This CDR3 fails to terminate in the conserved phenylalanine or tryptophan, so it likely reflects a read error. The CDR3 sequence is CTSSLIDAFEQFS. The CDR3 DNA reads TGTACCAGCAGCTTAATAGACGCGTTCGAGCAGTTCTCC. The chain combines TRBV7-8 with TRBJ2-1; no firm D call. The CDR3 sequence is 13 residues long. Germline values: CDR1 SGHVS, CDR2 FQNEAQ.

In its sample, this clonotype ranks as medium-sized (0.01 to 0.1%). The chain combines TRBV6-1 with TRBJ2-2, with a possible D match to TRBD1 (6 bases). The CDR3 extends over 18 amino acids. Per germline, CDR1 MNHNS and CDR2 SASEGT. The V end was cut by 0 bases, the J end by 0 bases, with 14 bases between. The CDR3 sequence is CASSEALLGGANTGELFF. The CDR3 nucleotides read TGTGCCAGCAGTGAAGCGCTTCTAGGGGGAGCGAACACCGGGGAGCTGTTTTTT.

The chain combines TRBV29-1 with TRBJ1-5; unclear D gene. From germline, CDR1 is SQVTM and CDR2 ANQGSEA. The CDR3 spans 13 residues. The germline V and J ends were trimmed by 3 bases and 4 bases, with 10 bases remaining between them. The CDR3 DNA reads TGCAGCGTTGAGAGTAGCGTTAATCAGCCCCAGCATTTT. This encodes CSVESSVNQPQHF.

With regard to this clonotype: One end of the junction does not line up with germline, which may come from a read error. As DNA, the CDR3 is TGTGTCAGCAGTCCCGGAGGGGGAGGCACATATACGCAGCATTTT. This sequence encodes CVSSPGGGGTYTQHF. The chain recombines TRBV11-3 with TRBJ2-3; possible D gene TRBD1, 6 bases. The DNA end favors TRBJ1-5, so the J call may be wrong. Germline CDR1 reads SGHNT; CDR2 reads YENEEA. The CDR3 is 15 amino acids.

A word on this clonotype: Since the CDR3 does not end with the conserved phenylalanine or tryptophan, this likely comes from a read error. The rearrangement links TRBV6-5 to TRBJ1-1; TRBD1 matches at 7 bases. CDR3 length: 13 residues. The germline V gene has CDR1 MNHEY and CDR2 SVGAGI. Written as DNA, the CDR3 is TGTGTCGTACAACAGGGGCGGAACACTGAAGCTTTCTAT. Protein sequence: CVVQQGRNTEAFY.

The V gene is TRBV29-1, the J gene TRBJ2-1; TRBD2 might be the D (6 bases). Trimming shortened V by 1 base and J by 0 bases, and 16 bases separated the two germline ends. Germline-derived CDR1 and CDR2 are SQVTM and ANQGSEA. The CDR3 sequence is 17 residues long. CDR3 loop: CSVEGVGGESSYNEQFF. CDR3 nucleotides: TGCAGCGTTGAAGGGGTCGGCGGGGAGAGCTCCTACAATGAGCAGTTCTTC.

The table lists this clonotype with a count of one. The chain uses TRBV4-2 and TRBJ1-4; D uncertain. This CDR3 has 14 amino acids. The germline V gene has CDR1 LGHNA and CDR2 YNFKEQ. The CDR3 reads CVRTPGRTQEKLFF. The CDR3 DNA reads TGTGTCAGAACCCCTGGCAGGACGCAGGAAAAACTGTTTTTT.

With respect to this clonotype: Germline is not matched at one junction end, which may reflect a read error. The chain has TRBV4-3 and TRBJ1-6; TRBD1 might be the D (6 bases). The length of the CDR3 is 20 residues. CDR1 is LGHNA and CDR2 is YSLEER in the germline V gene. The CDR3 loop is CASSQDLQGQGSSYDSPLHF. The CDR3 bases are TGCGCCAGCAGCCAAGATCTCCAAGGGCAGGGGTCGTCATATGATTCACCCCTTCACTTT.

Worth noting for this clonotype: This may be a read error, as it is one base from a much larger clone. The genes are TRBV9 and TRBJ1-3; D not resolved. Looked up from germline, CDR1 is SGDLS and CDR2 is YYNGEE. This CDR3 is built from 14 residues. The CDR3 nucleotides are TGTGCCAGCAGCGCAGATTCCTCCGGAAACATCATATATTTT. Its translation is CASSADSSGNIIYF.

Points on this clonotype: A junction end diverges from the germline sequence, so it may reflect a read error. V usage is TRBV11-2 and J usage is TRBJ2-1; D is perhaps TRBD1 or TRBD2 (5 bases each). CDR1 is SGHAT, CDR2 FQNNGV, per germline. This CDR3 is built from 14 residues. The DNA for the CDR3 is TGTGCCAGCAGCTTGTCTAGTTTGGGGCATGAGCGGATCTTC. It is translated as CASSLSSLGHERIF.

On this clonotype: An end of the junction does not agree with germline; a read error may underlie this. CDR3 loop: CASNLGGTNTGELLF. The CDR3 DNA reads TGTGCCAGCAATTTGGGCGGGACGAACACCGGGGAGCTGTTGTTT. The V and J genes are TRBV28 and TRBJ2-2, with a tentative D call TRBD2 (6 bases). The CDR3 is made up of 15 amino acids. Germline CDR1 reads MDHEN; CDR2 reads SYDVKM.

In regard to this clonotype: One junction end disagrees with the germline gene, perhaps due to a read error. The chain couples TRBV12-3 or TRBV12-4 to TRBJ1-3; D remains ambiguous. The CDR3 has 15 residues. The CDR3 region is CASSFASLSGNTICF. The CDR3 nucleotides read TGTGCCAGCAGTTTTGCTAGTCTCTCTGGAAACACCATATGCTTT.

A note on this clonotype: This CDR3 fails to terminate in the conserved phenylalanine or tryptophan, so it likely reflects a read error. The chain is built from TRBV7-8 and TRBJ2-7; D is uncertain. CDR3 length: 18 amino acids. Germline V gives CDR1 SGHVS, CDR2 FQNEAQ. This chain's CDR3 is CAISLGIGSGPTAYEQYL. DNA for the CDR3: TGTGCCATCAGCTTAGGGATTGGTTCTGGACCGACTGCCTACGAGCAGTACCTC.

This chain connects TRBV4-2 to TRBJ2-1; 12 bases are shared with TRBD2. The germline CDR1 and CDR2 sequences are LGHNA and YNFKEQ. The CDR3 extends over 16 amino acids. Trimming took 8 bases from V and 1 from J; bases not matched to a gene: 6. The DNA of the CDR3 is TGTGCCAGCCGAGTAGGACTAGCGGGGTCCTACAATGAGCAGTTCTTC. Protein sequence: CASRVGLAGSYNEQFF.

Relative to its sample, this clonotype is medium-sized. The chain uses TRBV6-5 and TRBJ1-5; D is undetermined. V shed 0 bases and J shed 7 bases, with 7 bases lying between them. Germline assignment: CDR1 MNHEY and CDR2 SVGAGI. The length of the CDR3 is 13 residues. CDR3 region: CASSYSPQQPQHF. CDR3 coding DNA: TGTGCCAGCAGTTACTCCCCCCAACAGCCCCAGCATTTT.